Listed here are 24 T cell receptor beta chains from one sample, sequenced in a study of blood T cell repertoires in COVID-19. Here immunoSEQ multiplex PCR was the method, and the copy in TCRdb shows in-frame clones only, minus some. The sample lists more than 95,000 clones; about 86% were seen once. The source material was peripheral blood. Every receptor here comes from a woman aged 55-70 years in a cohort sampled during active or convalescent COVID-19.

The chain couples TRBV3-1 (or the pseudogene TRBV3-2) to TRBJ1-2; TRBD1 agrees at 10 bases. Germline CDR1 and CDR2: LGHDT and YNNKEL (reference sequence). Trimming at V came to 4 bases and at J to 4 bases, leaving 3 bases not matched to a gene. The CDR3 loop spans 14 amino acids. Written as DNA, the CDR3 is TGTGCCAGCAGCCCTTGGACAGGGGGCTATGGCTACACCTTC. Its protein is CASSPWTGGYGYTF.

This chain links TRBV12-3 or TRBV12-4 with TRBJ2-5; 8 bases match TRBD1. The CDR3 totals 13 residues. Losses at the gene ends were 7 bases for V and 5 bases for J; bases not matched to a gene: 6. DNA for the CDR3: TGTGCCAGCACCGCCAGGGGGCGGGAGACCCAGTACTTC. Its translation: CASTARGRETQYF.

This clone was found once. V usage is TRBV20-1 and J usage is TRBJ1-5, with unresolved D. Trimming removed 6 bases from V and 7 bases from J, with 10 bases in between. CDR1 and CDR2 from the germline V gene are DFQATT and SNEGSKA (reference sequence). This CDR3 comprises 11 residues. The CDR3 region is CSASGGQPQHF. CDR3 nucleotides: TGCAGTGCGAGTGGAGGACAGCCCCAGCATTTT.

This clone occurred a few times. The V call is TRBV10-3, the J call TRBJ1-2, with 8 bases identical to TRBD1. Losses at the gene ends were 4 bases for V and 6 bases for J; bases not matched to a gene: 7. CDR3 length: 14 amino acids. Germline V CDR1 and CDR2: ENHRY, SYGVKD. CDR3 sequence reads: CAISAGQAVNGYTF. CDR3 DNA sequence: TGTGCCATCAGTGCGGGACAGGCGGTTAATGGCTACACCTTC.

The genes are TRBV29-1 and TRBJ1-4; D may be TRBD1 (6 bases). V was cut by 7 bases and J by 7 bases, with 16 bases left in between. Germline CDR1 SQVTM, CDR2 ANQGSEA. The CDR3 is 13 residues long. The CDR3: CSASPDRREKLFF. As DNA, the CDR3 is TGCAGCGCCTCCCCGGACAGACGTGAAAAACTGTTTTTT.

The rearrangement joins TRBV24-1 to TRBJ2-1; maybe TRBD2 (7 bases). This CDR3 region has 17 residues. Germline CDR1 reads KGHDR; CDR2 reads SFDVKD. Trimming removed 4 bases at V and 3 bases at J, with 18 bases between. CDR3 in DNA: TGTGCCACCAGTGACCCTCGGGGCGGGGGCAGCTACAATGAGCAGTTCTTC. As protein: CATSDPRGGGSYNEQFF.

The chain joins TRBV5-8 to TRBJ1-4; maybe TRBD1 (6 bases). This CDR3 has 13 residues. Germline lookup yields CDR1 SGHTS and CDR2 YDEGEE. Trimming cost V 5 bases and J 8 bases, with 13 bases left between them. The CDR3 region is CASRVGGGEKLFF. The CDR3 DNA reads TGTGCCAGCAGAGTTGGGGGGGGCGAAAAACTGTTTTTT.

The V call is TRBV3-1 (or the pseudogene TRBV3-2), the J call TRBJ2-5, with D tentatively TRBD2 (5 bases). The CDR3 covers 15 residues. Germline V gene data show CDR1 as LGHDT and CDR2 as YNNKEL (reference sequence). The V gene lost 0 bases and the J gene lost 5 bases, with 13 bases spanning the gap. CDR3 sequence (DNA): TGTGCCAGCAGCCAAGAGGGCGGGCAGCGGGAGACCCAGTACTTC. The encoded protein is CASSQEGGQRETQYF.

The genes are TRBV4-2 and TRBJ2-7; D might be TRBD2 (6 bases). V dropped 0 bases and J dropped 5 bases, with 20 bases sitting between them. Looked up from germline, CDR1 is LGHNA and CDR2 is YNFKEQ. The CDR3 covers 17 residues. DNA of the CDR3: TGTGCCAGCAGCCAAGATCGGCCCCCGGGAGCTAGAAACGAGCAGTACTTC. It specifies CASSQDRPPGARNEQYF.

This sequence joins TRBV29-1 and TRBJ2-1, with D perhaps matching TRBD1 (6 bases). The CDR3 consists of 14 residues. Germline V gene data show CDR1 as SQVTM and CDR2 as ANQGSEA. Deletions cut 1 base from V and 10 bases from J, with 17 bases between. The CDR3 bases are TGCAGCGTTGAAGTAGTACAGGGTCCCTGGGAGCAGTTCTTC. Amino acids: CSVEVVQGPWEQFF.

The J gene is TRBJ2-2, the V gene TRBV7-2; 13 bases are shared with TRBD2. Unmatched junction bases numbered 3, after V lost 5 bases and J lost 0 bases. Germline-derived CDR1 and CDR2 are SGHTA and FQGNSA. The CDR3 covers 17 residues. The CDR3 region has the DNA TGTGCCAGCAGCCTACTAGCGGGAGGGCCGAACACCGGGGAGCTGTTTTTT. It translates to CASSLLAGGPNTGELFF.

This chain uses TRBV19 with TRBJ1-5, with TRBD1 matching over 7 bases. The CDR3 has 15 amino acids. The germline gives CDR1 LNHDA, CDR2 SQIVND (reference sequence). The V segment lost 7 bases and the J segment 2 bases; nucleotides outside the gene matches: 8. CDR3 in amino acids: CASTLGQSGNQPQHF. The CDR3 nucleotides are TGTGCCAGTACCCTGGGACAGTCGGGCAATCAGCCCCAGCATTTT.

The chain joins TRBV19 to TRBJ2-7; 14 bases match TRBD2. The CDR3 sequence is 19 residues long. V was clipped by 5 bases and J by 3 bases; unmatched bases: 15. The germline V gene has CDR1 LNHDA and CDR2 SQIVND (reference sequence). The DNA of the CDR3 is TGTGCCAGTAGTCTCCGCTTCGGACTAGCGGGAGGATCTAACTACGAGCAGTACTTC. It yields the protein CASSLRFGLAGGSNYEQYF.

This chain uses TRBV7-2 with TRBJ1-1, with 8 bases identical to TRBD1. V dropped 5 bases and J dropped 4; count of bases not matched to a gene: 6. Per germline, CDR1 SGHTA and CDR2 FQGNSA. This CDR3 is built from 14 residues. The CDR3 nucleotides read TGTGCCAGCAGCCCGGACAGGGTGATCACTGAAGCTTTCTTT. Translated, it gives CASSPDRVITEAFF.

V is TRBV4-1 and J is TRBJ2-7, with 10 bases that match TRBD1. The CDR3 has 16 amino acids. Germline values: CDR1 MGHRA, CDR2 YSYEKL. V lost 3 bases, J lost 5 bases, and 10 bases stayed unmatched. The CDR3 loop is CASSQGPGQGNHEQYF. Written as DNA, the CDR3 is TGCGCCAGCAGCCAGGGGCCGGGACAGGGGAATCACGAGCAGTACTTC.

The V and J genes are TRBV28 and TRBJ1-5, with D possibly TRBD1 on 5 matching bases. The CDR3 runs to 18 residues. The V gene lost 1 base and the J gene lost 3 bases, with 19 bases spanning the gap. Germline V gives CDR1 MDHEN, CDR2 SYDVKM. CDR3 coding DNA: TGTGCCAGCAGTTTATATTCCGGGGGTGCTCCGTACAATCAGCCCCAGCATTTT. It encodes CASSLYSGGAPYNQPQHF. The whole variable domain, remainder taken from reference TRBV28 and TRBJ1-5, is DVKVTQSSRYLVKRTGEKVFLECVQDMDHENMFWYRQDPGLGLRLIYFSYDVKMKEKGDIPEGYSVSREKKERFSLILESASTNQTSMYLCASSLYSGGAPYNQPQHFGDGTRLSIL.

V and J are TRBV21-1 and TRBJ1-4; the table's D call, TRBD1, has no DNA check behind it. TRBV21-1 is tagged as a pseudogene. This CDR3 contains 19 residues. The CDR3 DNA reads TGTGCCAGCAGCCGGACGTGGGGCCTTGCCCCTCTGACTAATGAAAAACTGTTTTTT. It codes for CASSRTWGLAPLTNEKLFF.

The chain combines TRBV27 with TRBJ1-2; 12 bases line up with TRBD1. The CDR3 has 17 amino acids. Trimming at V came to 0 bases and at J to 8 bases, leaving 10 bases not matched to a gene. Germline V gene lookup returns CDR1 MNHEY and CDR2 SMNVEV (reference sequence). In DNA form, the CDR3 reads TGTGCCAGCAGTTTATCGCCCGGGACAGGGGGCGCCGCAGGCTACACCTTC. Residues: CASSLSPGTGGAAGYTF.

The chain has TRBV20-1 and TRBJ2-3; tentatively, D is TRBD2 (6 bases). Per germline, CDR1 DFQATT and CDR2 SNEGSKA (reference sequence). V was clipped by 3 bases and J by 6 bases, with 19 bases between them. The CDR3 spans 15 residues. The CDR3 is CSASFWRERADTQYF. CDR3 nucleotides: TGCAGTGCTAGTTTTTGGAGGGAGAGAGCCGATACGCAGTATTTT.

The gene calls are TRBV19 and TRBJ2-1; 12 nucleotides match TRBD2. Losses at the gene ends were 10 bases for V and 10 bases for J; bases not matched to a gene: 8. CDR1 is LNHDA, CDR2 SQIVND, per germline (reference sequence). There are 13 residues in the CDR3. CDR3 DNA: TGTGCCACCGCTAGCGGGAGGGCGGGGGAGCAGTTCTTC. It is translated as CATASGRAGEQFF. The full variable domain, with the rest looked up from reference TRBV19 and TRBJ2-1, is DGGITQSPKYLFRKEGQNVTLSCEQNLNHDAMYWYRQDPGQGLRLIYYSQIVNDFQKGDIAEGYSVSREKKESFPLTVTSAQKNPTAFYLCATASGRAGEQFFGPGTRLTVL.

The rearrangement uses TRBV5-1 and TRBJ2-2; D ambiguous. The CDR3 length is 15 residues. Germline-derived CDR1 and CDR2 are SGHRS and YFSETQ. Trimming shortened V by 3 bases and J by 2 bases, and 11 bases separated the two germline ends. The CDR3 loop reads CASSSRLRNTGELFF. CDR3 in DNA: TGCGCCAGCAGCTCCCGACTTAGAAACACCGGGGAGCTGTTTTTT.

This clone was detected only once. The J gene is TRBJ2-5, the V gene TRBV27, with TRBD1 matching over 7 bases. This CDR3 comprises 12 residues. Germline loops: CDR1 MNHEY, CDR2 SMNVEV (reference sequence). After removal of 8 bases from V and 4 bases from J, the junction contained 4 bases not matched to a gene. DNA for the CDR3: TGTGCCAGCCGACAGGGTCTAGAGACCCAGTACTTC. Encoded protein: CASRQGLETQYF.

CDR3 in amino acids: CASSLAGGQGAGGANVLTF. In nucleotides, the CDR3 is TGTGCCAGCAGCTTAGCAGGGGGACAGGGGGCAGGTGGGGCCAACGTCCTGACTTTC. The chain employs TRBV7-6 and TRBJ2-6; 12 bases agree with TRBD1. This CDR3 is built from 19 residues. V lost 0 bases, J lost 3 bases, and 6 bases stayed unmatched. The V gene's germline CDR1 is SGHVS and CDR2 FNYEAQ.

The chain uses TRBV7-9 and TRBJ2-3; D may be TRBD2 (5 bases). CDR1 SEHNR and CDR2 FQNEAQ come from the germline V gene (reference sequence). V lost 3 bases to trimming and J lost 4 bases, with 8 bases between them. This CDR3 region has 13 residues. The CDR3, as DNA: TGTGCCAGCAGCTTTCTAGCAGCAGATACGCAGTATTTT. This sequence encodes CASSFLAADTQYF.